This T cell receptor beta chain was observed in a study of blood T cell repertoires in COVID-19. Germline trimming cut 4 bases from V and 10 bases from J; bases unmatched to any gene: 16. Germline CDR1 reads SGDLS; CDR2 reads YYNGEE. CDR3 length: 16 residues. Repertoires were generated with immunoSEQ multiplex PCR, while TCRdb's copy carries only in-frame clones and drops some. Altogether around 250,000 clones are present, around 83% being singletons, with the ten largest covering approximately 3.2%. The sequence was obtained from a woman between 18 and 30 years old with acute or convalescent COVID-19. This chain uses TRBV9 with TRBJ2-1; TRBD2 matches 8 bases. The sequenced sample was peripheral blood. In DNA form, the CDR3 reads TGTGCCAGCAGCCCCGGTGGGGGCGGGGGGCTATGGGAGCAGTTCTTC. This translates into CASSPGGGGGLWEQFF. The entire variable domain, with the rest obtained from reference TRBV9 and TRBJ2-1, is as follows: DSGVTQTPKHLITATGQRVTLRCSPRSGDLSVYWYQQSLDQGLQFLIQYYNGEERAKGNILERFSAQQFPDLHSELNLSSLELGDSALYFCASSPGGGGGLWEQFFGPGTRLTVL.